Following are 20 T cell receptor beta chains from one sample sequenced in a study of blood T cell repertoires in COVID-19. Using immunoSEQ multiplex PCR, the repertoire was profiled, and TCRdb retains in-frame clones only, with some absent. This table has 180,000 or so clones, around 85% appearing once. The material sequenced was peripheral blood. The receptors shown here come from a woman aged 80 or over with acute or convalescent COVID-19.

V and J are TRBV28 and TRBJ1-1; 8 nucleotides align to TRBD1. Germline lookup yields CDR1 MDHEN and CDR2 SYDVKM. The CDR3 runs to 16 residues. V lost 8 bases, J lost 1 base, and 12 bases stayed unmatched. The CDR3 reads CASGWSEQGANTEAFF. The CDR3 coding sequence is TGTGCCAGCGGGTGGTCGGAGCAGGGGGCGAACACTGAAGCTTTCTTT.

V usage is TRBV9 and J usage is TRBJ1-3; no definite D call. Germline lookup yields CDR1 SGDLS and CDR2 YYNGEE. Trimming took 3 bases from V and 0 from J, leaving 16 bases between them. The CDR3 has 17 residues. CDR3 residues: CASSGEATKNSGNTIYF. The CDR3 DNA follows: TGTGCCAGCAGCGGGGAGGCGACCAAAAACTCTGGAAACACCATATATTTT.

The genes are TRBV18 and TRBJ1-6, with 11 bases that match TRBD1. Germline CDR1 KGHSH, CDR2 LQKENI. The V and J ends lost 5 bases and 6 bases, in that order; junction bases with no gene match: 3. This CDR3 region has 15 residues. CDR3 region: CASSAGTGGNSPLHF. CDR3 nucleotides: TGTGCCAGCTCAGCGGGGACAGGGGGTAATTCACCCCTCCACTTT. Full variable domain (outside the CDR3, taken from reference TRBV18 and TRBJ1-6): NAGVMQNPRHLVRRRGQEARLRCSPMKGHSHVYWYRQLPEEGLKFMVYLQKENIIDESGMPKERFSAEFPKEGPSILRIQQVVRGDSAAYFCASSAGTGGNSPLHFGNGTRLTVT.

The V and J genes are TRBV24-1 and TRBJ1-4, with D possibly TRBD1 on 5 matching bases. The CDR3 length is 14 residues. Trimming stripped 2 bases from V and 11 bases from J, with 14 bases between. CDR1 and CDR2 (germline): KGHDR, SFDVKD. CDR3 coding DNA: TGTGCCACCAGTGATTCCGGGGCCGGAGGGAAACTGTTTTTT. Its protein product is CATSDSGAGGKLFF.

The chain joins TRBV3-1 (or the pseudogene TRBV3-2) to TRBJ2-7; TRBD2 agrees at 11 bases. The CDR3 spans 14 residues. Unmatched junction bases numbered 5, after V lost 6 bases and J lost 4 bases. CDR1 is LGHDT and CDR2 is YNNKEL in the germline V gene (reference sequence). The DNA of the CDR3 is TGTGCCAGCAGTCGACTAGCGGGGAATTACGAGCAGTACTTC. Encoded protein: CASSRLAGNYEQYF.

The V call is TRBV10-3, the J call TRBJ1-5, with 7 nucleotides matching TRBD1. The germline V gene encodes CDR1 ENHRY and CDR2 SYGVKD. The V gene end was trimmed by 8 bases and the J gene end by 8 bases; junction bases not matched to a gene: 9. The length of the CDR3 is 13 residues. The CDR3 sequence: CAIGGGPGEPQHF. Written as DNA, the CDR3 is TGTGCCATCGGAGGGGGCCCGGGGGAGCCCCAGCATTTT.

The genes are TRBV18 and TRBJ1-1; D might be TRBD1 (6 bases). Trimming took 3 bases from V and 5 from J, leaving 13 bases between them. Germline V gene lookup returns CDR1 KGHSH and CDR2 LQKENI. The CDR3 runs 14 residues. The CDR3 reads CASSPGGGRTEAFF. The CDR3, as DNA: TGTGCCAGCTCACCGGGAGGGGGGCGAACTGAAGCTTTCTTT.

The V gene is TRBV27, the J gene TRBJ1-6, with TRBD1 matching over 10 bases. Germline V gene lookup returns CDR1 MNHEY and CDR2 SMNVEV (reference sequence). J was trimmed by 10 bases and V by 3 bases; bases with no gene match: 3. CDR3 length: 14 amino acids. CDR3 residues: CASSLTGGRSPLHF. As DNA, the CDR3 is TGTGCCAGCAGTTTGACAGGGGGCCGGTCACCCCTCCACTTT.

The V and J genes are TRBV18 and TRBJ2-7, with a weak D call TRBD1 (6 bases). Germline V lookup: CDR1 KGHSH, CDR2 LQKENI. This CDR3 contains 13 residues. The ends were cut back, 6 bases at V and 5 bases at J, with 14 bases in the middle. The CDR3 loop is CASSRAGVNEQYF. CDR3 DNA: TGTGCCAGCTCGAGGGCAGGGGTCAACGAGCAGTACTTC.

The chain employs TRBV5-8 and TRBJ1-4; D remains ambiguous. In germline, CDR1 is SGHTS, CDR2 YDEGEE. The V gene lost 4 bases and the J gene lost 0 bases, with 16 bases spanning the gap. The CDR3 is 17 amino acids. The CDR3 region is CASSLGGRLATNEKLFF. The CDR3, as DNA: TGTGCCAGCAGCCTCGGCGGCAGATTGGCAACTAATGAAAAACTGTTTTTT.

The chain joins TRBV6-1 to TRBJ1-1, with 7 bases that match TRBD1. The CDR3 extends over 17 amino acids. The trim removed 2 bases at V and 0 bases at J, leaving 9 bases unmatched. The germline CDR1 and CDR2 sequences are MNHNS and SASEGT. CDR3 amino acids: CASSETTGQPMNTEAFF. Here the CDR3 DNA reads TGTGCCAGCAGTGAAACTACGGGACAGCCCATGAACACTGAAGCTTTCTTT.

Comments on this clone: This specimen includes other DNA sequences encoding the same CDR3. The chain employs TRBV20-1 and TRBJ2-5, with TRBD2 matching 11 bases. Germline V lookup: CDR1 DFQATT, CDR2 SNEGSKA (reference sequence). This CDR3 spans 17 amino acids. J was trimmed by 0 bases and V by 3 bases; bases with no gene match: 9. The CDR3 sequence: CSASSGLAVLYQETQYF. CDR3 sequence (DNA): TGCAGTGCTAGTTCGGGACTAGCGGTCTTGTACCAAGAGACCCAGTACTTC.

V is TRBV18 and J is TRBJ2-1; TRBD2 matches at 9 bases. Germline assignment: CDR1 KGHSH and CDR2 LQKENI. The CDR3 has 15 amino acids. With V trimmed by 2 bases and J by 4 bases, 3 bases remained unmatched. CDR3 nucleotide sequence: TGTGCCAGCTCACCAGTAGCGGGGGCGTACAATGAGCAGTTCTTC. Its translation: CASSPVAGAYNEQFF. Full variable domain (remainder filled in from reference TRBV18 and TRBJ2-1): NAGVMQNPRHLVRRRGQEARLRCSPMKGHSHVYWYRQLPEEGLKFMVYLQKENIIDESGMPKERFSAEFPKEGPSILRIQQVVRGDSAAYFCASSPVAGAYNEQFFGPGTRLTVL.

The chain has TRBV11-3 and TRBJ2-1; 13 nucleotides line up with TRBD2. The ends lost 4 bases at V and 7 bases at J; junction bases unmatched: 7. Germline CDR1 SGHNT, CDR2 YENEEA. The CDR3 is 16 residues long. CDR3 coding DNA: TGTGCCAGCAGCTCCCGGACTAGCGGGAGACAGAATGAGCAGTTCTTC. Its protein is CASSSRTSGRQNEQFF.

This clone was seen only a few times. The chain couples TRBV10-1 to TRBJ2-7, with TRBD1 as a possible D gene (6 bases). This CDR3 contains 12 residues. Germline V lookup: CDR1 WNHNN, CDR2 SYGVQD (reference sequence). Trimming took 4 bases from V and 7 from J, leaving 11 bases between them. The CDR3 reads CASSGQGREQYF. In DNA form, the CDR3 reads TGCGCCAGCAGTGGGCAGGGGAGAGAGCAGTACTTC.

The rearrangement uses TRBV7-9 and TRBJ1-2; D unclear. V was clipped by 5 bases and J by 4 bases, with 14 bases between them. CDR1 and CDR2 (germline): SEHNR, FQNEAQ (reference sequence). The CDR3 has 14 amino acids. The CDR3 nucleotides are TGTGCCAGCAGCCCCGGGTCATCCTCCTATGGCTACACCTTC. As protein: CASSPGSSSYGYTF. Complete variable domain (other parts from reference TRBV7-9 and TRBJ1-2): DTGVSQNPRHKITKRGQNVTFRCDPISEHNRLYWYRQTLGQGPEFLTYFQNEAQLEKSRLLSDRFSAERPKGSFSTLEIQRTEQGDSAMYLCASSPGSSSYGYTFGSGTRLTVV.

This clone occurred once. CDR3 in amino acids: CASSLNRPTDTQYF. For the CDR3, the DNA is TGCGCCAGCAGCTTAAACAGGCCCACAGATACGCAGTATTTT. The genes are TRBV5-1 and TRBJ2-3, with D maybe TRBD1 (5 bases). V was shortened by 2 bases and J by 2 bases, with 9 bases between the two germline ends. The CDR3 covers 14 residues. Germline lookup yields CDR1 SGHRS and CDR2 YFSETQ.

This chain connects TRBV19 to TRBJ2-2, with D tentatively TRBD2 (6 bases). CDR3 size: 13 residues. V was pared by 4 bases and J by 3 bases, with 6 bases between. Germline V gene lookup returns CDR1 LNHDA and CDR2 SQIVND (reference sequence). Written as DNA, the CDR3 is TGTGCCAGTAGTAGGGACTACACCGGGGAGCTGTTTTTT. Translating gives CASSRDYTGELFF.

As regards this clone: The same CDR3 also results from other DNA sequences found in this sample. CDR3 protein: CAISESEGSSNQPQHF. CDR3 nucleotide sequence: TGTGCCATCAGTGAGTCAGAGGGCTCTAGCAATCAGCCCCAGCATTTT. The chain combines TRBV10-3 with TRBJ1-5; D remains ambiguous. The CDR3 consists of 16 residues. Germline loops: CDR1 ENHRY, CDR2 SYGVKD. The V and J ends lost 0 bases and 0 bases respectively, with 9 bases between them.

J is TRBJ2-7 and V is TRBV5-4, with TRBD2 matching 10 bases. Trimming took 6 bases from V and 0 from J; bases not matched to a gene: 6. The CDR3 consists of 15 residues. In germline, CDR1 is SGHNT, CDR2 YYREEE (reference sequence). CDR3 nucleotides: TGTGCCAGCAACCCCGCTAGCGGGAGCTCCTACGAGCAGTACTTC. Protein product: CASNPASGSSYEQYF.